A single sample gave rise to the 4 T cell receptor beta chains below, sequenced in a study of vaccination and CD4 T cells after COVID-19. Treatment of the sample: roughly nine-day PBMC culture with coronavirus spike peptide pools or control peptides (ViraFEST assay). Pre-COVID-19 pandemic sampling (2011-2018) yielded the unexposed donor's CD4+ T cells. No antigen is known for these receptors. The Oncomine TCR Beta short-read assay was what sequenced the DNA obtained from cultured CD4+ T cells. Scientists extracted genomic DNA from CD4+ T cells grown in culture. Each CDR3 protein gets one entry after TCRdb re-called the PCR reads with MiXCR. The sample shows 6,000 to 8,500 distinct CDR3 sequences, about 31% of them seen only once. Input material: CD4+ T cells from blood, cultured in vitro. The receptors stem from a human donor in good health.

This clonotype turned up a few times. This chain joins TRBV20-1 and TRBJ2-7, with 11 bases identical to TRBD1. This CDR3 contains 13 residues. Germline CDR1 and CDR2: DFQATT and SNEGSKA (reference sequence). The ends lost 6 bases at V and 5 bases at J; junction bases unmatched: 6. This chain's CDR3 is CSAPGQGAHEQYF. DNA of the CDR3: TGCAGTGCCCCCGGACAGGGGGCCCACGAGCAGTACTTC.

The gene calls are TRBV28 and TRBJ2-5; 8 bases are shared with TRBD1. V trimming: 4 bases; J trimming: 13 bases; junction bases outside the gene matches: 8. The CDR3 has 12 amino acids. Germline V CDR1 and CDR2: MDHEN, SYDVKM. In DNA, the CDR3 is TGTGCCAGCAGTTCCAGGGGGCTCCTTATGTACTTC. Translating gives CASSSRGLLMYF.

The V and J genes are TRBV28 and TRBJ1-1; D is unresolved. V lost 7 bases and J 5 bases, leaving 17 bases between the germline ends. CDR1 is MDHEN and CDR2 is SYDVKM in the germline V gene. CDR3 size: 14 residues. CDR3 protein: CASTPERYGTEAFF. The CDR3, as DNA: TGTGCCAGCACCCCTGAAAGGTATGGGACTGAAGCTTTCTTT.

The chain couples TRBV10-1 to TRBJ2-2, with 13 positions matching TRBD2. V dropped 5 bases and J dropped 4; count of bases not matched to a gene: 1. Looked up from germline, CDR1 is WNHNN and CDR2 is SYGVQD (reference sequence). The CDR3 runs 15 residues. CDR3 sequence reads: CASSRLAGGTGELFF. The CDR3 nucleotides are TGCGCCAGCAGTAGACTAGCGGGAGGCACCGGGGAGCTGTTTTTT.